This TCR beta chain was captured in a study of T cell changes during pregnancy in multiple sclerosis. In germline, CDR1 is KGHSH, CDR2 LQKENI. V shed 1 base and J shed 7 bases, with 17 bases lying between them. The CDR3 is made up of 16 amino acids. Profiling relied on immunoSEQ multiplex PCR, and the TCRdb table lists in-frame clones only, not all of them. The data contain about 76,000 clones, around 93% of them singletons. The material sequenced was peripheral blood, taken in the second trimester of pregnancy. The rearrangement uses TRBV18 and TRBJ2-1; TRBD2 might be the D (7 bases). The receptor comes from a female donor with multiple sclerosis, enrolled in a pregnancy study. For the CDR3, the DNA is TGTGCCAGCTCACCACAGTCTCGGGGGGCGGGGAATGAGCAGTTCTTC. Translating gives CASSPQSRGAGNEQFF.